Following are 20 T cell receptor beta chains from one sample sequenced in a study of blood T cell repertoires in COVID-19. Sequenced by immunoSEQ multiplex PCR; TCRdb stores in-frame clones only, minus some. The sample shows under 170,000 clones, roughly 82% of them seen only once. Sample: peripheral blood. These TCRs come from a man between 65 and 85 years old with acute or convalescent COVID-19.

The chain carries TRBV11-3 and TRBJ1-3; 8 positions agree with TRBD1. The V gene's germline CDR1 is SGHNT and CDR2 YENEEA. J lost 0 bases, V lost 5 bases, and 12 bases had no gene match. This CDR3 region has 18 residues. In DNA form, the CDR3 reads TGTGCCAGCAGCACTCGGCCCTGGACAGGGCTCTCTGGAAACACCATATATTTT. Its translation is CASSTRPWTGLSGNTIYF.

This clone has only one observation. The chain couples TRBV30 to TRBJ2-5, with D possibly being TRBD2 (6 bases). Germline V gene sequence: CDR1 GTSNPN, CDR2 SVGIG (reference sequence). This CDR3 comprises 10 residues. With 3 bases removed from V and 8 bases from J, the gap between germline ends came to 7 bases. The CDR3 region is CAWSGRTQYF. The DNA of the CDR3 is TGTGCCTGGAGCGGGAGAACCCAGTACTTC.

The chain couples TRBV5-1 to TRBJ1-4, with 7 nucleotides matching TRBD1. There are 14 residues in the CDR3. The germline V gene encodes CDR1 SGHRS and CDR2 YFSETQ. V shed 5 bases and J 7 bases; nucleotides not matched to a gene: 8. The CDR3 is CASRQQGTGEKLFF. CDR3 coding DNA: TGCGCCAGCAGACAACAGGGGACGGGTGAAAAACTGTTTTTT.

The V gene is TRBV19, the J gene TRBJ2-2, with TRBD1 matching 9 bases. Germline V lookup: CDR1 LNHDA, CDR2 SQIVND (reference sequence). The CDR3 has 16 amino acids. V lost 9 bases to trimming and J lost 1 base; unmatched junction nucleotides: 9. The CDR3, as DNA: TGTGCCAGCCGGGACAGGGCTTTCAAGAACACCGGGGAGCTGTTTTTT. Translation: CASRDRAFKNTGELFF.

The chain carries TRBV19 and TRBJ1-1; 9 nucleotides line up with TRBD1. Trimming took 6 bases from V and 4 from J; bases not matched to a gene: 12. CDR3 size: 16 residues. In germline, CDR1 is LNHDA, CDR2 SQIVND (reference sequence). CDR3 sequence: CASRGQGGQLGTEAFF. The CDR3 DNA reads TGTGCCAGTAGGGGACAGGGCGGACAATTAGGCACTGAAGCTTTCTTT.

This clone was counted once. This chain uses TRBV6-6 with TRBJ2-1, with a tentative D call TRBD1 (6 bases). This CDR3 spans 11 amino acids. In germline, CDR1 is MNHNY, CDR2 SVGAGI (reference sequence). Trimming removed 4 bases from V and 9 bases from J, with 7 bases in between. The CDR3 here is CASSSGVEQFF. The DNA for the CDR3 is TGTGCCAGCAGTTCAGGGGTTGAGCAGTTCTTC.

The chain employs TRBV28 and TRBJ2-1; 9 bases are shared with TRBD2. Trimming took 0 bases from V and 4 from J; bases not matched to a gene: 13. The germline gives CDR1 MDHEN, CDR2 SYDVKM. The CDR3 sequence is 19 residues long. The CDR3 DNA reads TGTGCCAGCAGTTTATGGGGGGGTCCCCTAGCGGGGACTTACAATGAGCAGTTCTTC. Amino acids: CASSLWGGPLAGTYNEQFF.

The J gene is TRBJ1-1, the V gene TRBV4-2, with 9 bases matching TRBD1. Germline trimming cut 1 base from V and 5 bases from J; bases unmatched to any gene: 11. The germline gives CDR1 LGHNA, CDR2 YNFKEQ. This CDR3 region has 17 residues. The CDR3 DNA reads TGTGCCAGCAGCCAAGGGGAACCGGGACAGGGAAAAACTGAAGCTTTCTTT. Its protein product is CASSQGEPGQGKTEAFF.

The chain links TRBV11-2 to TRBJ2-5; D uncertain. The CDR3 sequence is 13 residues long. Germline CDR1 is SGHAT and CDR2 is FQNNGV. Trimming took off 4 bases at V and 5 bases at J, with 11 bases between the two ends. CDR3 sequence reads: CASSSLSLETQYF. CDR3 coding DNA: TGTGCCAGCAGCTCCCTATCACTCGAGACCCAGTACTTC. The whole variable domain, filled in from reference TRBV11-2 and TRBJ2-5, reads EAGVAQSPRYKIIEKRQSVAFWCNPISGHATLYWYQQILGQGPKLLIQFQNNGVVDDSQLPKDRFSAERLKGVDSTLKIQPAKLEDSAVYLCASSSLSLETQYFGPGTRLLVL.

The CDR3, as DNA: TGTGCCACCAGTGATTTGACAGGGGTTGGCTATGAGCAGTTCTTC. It specifies CATSDLTGVGYEQFF. The chain couples TRBV24-1 to TRBJ2-1, with TRBD1 identical over 7 bases. Germline values: CDR1 KGHDR, CDR2 SFDVKD. V lost 0 bases, J lost 8 bases, and 6 bases stayed unmatched. This CDR3 has 15 amino acids.

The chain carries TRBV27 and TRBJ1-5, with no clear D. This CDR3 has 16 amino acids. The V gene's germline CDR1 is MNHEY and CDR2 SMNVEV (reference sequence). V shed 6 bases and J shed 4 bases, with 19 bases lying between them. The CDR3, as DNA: TGTGCCAGCAGCCCCAGTCTGGGAGGAGTAAATCAGCCCCAGCATTTT. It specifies CASSPSLGGVNQPQHF.

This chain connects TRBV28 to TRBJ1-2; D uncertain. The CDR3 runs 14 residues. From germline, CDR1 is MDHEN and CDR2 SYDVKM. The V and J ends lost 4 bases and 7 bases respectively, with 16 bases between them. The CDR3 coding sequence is TGTGCCAGCAGTTCCCTCCCGGTTTTCTCTGGCTACACCTTC. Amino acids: CASSSLPVFSGYTF.

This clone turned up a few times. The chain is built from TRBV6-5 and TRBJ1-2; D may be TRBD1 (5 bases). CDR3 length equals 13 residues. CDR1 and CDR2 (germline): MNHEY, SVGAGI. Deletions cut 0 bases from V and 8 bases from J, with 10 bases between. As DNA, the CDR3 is TGTGCCAGCAGTTACTCGACAGCGCGGGGCTACACCTTC. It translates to CASSYSTARGYTF.

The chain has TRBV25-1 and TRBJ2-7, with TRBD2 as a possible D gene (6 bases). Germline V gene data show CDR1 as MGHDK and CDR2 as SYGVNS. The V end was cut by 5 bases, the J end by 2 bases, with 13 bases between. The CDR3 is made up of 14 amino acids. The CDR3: CASSSRTNPYEQYF. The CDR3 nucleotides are TGTGCCAGCAGTTCCAGGACTAATCCCTACGAGCAGTACTTC.

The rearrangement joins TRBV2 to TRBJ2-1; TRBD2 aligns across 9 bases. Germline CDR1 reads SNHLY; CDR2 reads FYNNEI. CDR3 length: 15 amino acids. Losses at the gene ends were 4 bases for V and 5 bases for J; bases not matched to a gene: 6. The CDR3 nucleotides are TGTGCCAGCAGTGGGGGGCTAGCGGGAAACAATGAGCAGTTCTTC. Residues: CASSGGLAGNNEQFF. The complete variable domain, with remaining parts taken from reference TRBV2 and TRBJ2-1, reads EPEVTQTPSHQVTQMGQEVILRCVPISNHLYFYWYRQILGQKVEFLVSFYNNEISEKSEIFDDQFSVERPDGSNFTLKIRSTKLEDSAMYFCASSGGLAGNNEQFFGPGTRLTVL.

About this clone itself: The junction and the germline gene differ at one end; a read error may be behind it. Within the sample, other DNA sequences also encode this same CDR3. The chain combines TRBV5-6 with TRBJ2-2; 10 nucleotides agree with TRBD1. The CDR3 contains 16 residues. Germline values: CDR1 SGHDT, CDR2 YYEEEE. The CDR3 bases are TGTGCCAGCAGTTTGGACAGGGGGTATCACACCGGGGAGCTGTTTTTT. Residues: CASSLDRGYHTGELFF. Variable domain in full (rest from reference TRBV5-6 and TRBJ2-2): DAGVTQSPTHLIKTRGQQVTLRCSPKSGHDTVSWYQQALGQGPQFIFQYYEEEERQRGNFPDRFSGHQFPNYSSELNVNALLLGDSALYLCASSLDRGYHTGELFFGEGSRLTVL.

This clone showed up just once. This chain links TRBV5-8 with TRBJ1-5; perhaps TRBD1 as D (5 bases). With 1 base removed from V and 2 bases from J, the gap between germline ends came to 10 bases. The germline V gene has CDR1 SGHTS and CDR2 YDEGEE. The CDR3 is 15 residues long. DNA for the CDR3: TGTGCCAGCAGCTTGCAGGGATGGGGCAATCAGCCCCAGCATTTT. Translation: CASSLQGWGNQPQHF. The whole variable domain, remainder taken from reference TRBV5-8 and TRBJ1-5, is EAGVTQSPTHLIKTRGQQATLRCSPISGHTSVYWYQQALGLGLQFLLWYDEGEERNRGNFPPRFSGRQFPNYSSELNVNALELEDSALYLCASSLQGWGNQPQHFGDGTRLSIL.

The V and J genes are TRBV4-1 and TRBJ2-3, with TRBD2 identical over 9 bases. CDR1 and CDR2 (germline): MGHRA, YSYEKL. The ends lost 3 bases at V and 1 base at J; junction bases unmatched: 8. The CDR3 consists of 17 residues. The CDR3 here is CASSQGLAGSGTDTQYF. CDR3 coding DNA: TGCGCCAGCAGCCAGGGGCTAGCGGGGAGTGGCACAGATACGCAGTATTTT.

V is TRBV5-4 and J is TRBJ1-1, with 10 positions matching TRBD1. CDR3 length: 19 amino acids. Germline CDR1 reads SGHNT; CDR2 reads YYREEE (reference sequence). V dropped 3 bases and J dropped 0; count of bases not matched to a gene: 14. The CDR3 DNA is TGTGCCAGCAGCTCGGGGGGGTACGGGACAGGGGCTTTGAACACTGAAGCTTTCTTT. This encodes CASSSGGYGTGALNTEAFF.

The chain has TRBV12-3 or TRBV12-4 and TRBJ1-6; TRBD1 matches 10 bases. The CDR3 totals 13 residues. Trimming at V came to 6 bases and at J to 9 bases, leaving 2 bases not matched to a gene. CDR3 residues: CASRWDRGSPLHF. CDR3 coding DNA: TGTGCCAGCAGGTGGGACAGGGGTTCACCCCTCCACTTT.